Listed below are T cell receptor beta chains from one sample, sequenced in a study of blood T cell repertoires in COVID-19. Generated by immunoSEQ multiplex PCR, the TCRdb table keeps only in-frame clones and is missing some. The table records about 350,000 clones, roughly 90% of them present only once. The sequencing input was PBMCs or T cells enriched from blood (not recorded which). Receptors originate from a woman in her thirties who had been exposed to COVID-19. The CDR3 runs from the conserved cysteine through the conserved F or W. D genes are given only for firm matches. Not every row has a clone size; where given, it reads once, few, many or a size class.

>TRBV28|TRBD1|TRBJ1-4|NA
CASSQGQINEKLFF
TGTGCCAGCAGCCAGGGACAGATTAATGAAAAACTGTTTTTT
>TRBV28|TRBD1|TRBJ1-5|NA
CASTHYRGPQPQHF
TGTGCCAGCACCCACTACAGGGGACCCCAGCCCCAGCATTTT
>TRBV5-4|TRBD1|TRBJ2-5|NA
CASSPTRQGIQETQYF
TGTGCCAGCAGCCCGACGAGACAGGGCATCCAAGAGACCCAGTACTTC
>TRBV19|NA|TRBJ2-7|NA
CASSFQDGAYEQYF
TGTGCCAGTAGTTTCCAAGACGGAGCCTACGAGCAGTACTTC
>TRBV7-3|TRBD1|TRBJ1-2|once
CASSPPAGGGGYTF
TGTGCCAGCAGCCCGCCGGCAGGGGGAGGAGGCTACACCTTC
>TRBV7-3|NA|TRBJ1-2|NA
CASSLDSGAYYTF
TGTGCCAGCAGCTTGGACAGTGGGGCGTACTACACCTTC
>TRBV27|NA|TRBJ1-4|NA
CASSGQGWGIEKLFF
TGTGCCAGCAGTGGGCAGGGGTGGGGGATCGAAAAACTGTTTTTT
>TRBV28|NA|TRBJ1-5|NA
CASSSGRWGNQPQHF
TGTGCCAGCAGCTCAGGCCGGTGGGGCAATCAGCCCCAGCATTTT
>TRBV7-9|NA|TRBJ1-2|NA
CASSLQEDGYTF
TGTGCCAGCAGCTTGCAAGAGGATGGCTACACCTTC
>TRBV7-9|TRBD1|TRBJ1-3|once
CASSSLGQDGNTIYF
TGTGCCAGCAGCTCCCTGGGACAGGATGGAAACACCATATATTTT
>TRBV5-1|TRBD1|TRBJ2-1|NA
CASRHNTGGYNEQFF
TGCGCCAGCAGGCACAATACAGGGGGTTACAATGAGCAGTTCTTC
>TRBV18|TRBD2|TRBJ2-3|NA
CASSPGTSGRADTQYF
TGTGCCAGCTCACCAGGGACTAGCGGGCGGGCAGATACGCAGTATTTT
>TRBV3-1/TRBV3-2|NA|TRBJ2-7|NA
CASSQRGDLGGGAQYF
TGTGCCAGCAGCCAAAGGGGGGACCTCGGGGGAGGGGCGCAGTACTTC
>TRBV24-1|NA|TRBJ1-1|NA
CATRGKGGVGTEAFF
TGTGCCACCAGAGGAAAGGGGGGGGTGGGCACTGAAGCTTTCTTT
>TRBV10-3|TRBD1|TRBJ2-3|NA
CAIRTGLSSTDTQYF
TGTGCCATCAGGACAGGGTTATCCAGCACAGATACGCAGTATTTT
>TRBV4-1|NA|TRBJ2-7|NA
CASSQGALTYEQYF
TGCGCCAGCAGCCAAGGGGCCCTTACCTACGAGCAGTACTTC
>TRBV6-5|NA|TRBJ1-4|NA
CASSYGPGLNEKLFF
TGTGCCAGCAGTTACGGGCCAGGGCTGAATGAAAAACTGTTTTTT
>TRBV10-3|TRBD2|TRBJ2-5|NA
CAISAGLAGEWETQYF
TGTGCCATCAGTGCCGGACTAGCGGGAGAGTGGGAGACCCAGTACTTC
>TRBV5-8|NA|TRBJ1-2|NA
CASSPTTAPGYTF
TGTGCCAGCAGCCCTACTACTGCGCCCGGCTACACCTTC
>TRBV5-1|NA|TRBJ2-7|NA
CASSLRLLDEQYF
TGCGCCAGCAGCTTGCGTCTATTGGACGAGCAGTACTTC
>TRBV6-1|TRBD2|TRBJ2-7|NA
CASSEREVSYEQYF
TGTGCCAGCAGTGAGCGGGAGGTCTCCTACGAGCAGTACTTC
>TRBV9|TRBD1|TRBJ2-5|NA
CASSFGDRQETQYF
TGTGCCAGCAGCTTTGGGGACAGGCAAGAGACCCAGTACTTC
>TRBV24-1|NA|TRBJ2-2|NA
CATSDFPDSGELFF
TGTGCCACCAGTGATTTTCCTGACTCCGGGGAGCTGTTTTTT
>TRBV9|NA|TRBJ2-5|once
CASSPHIRVGLQETQYF
TGTGCCAGCAGCCCCCACATTCGGGTGGGTCTCCAAGAGACCCAGTACTTC
>TRBV9|NA|TRBJ2-7|few
CASSPNLGSRDYEQYF
TGTGCCAGCAGCCCTAACCTTGGCTCGCGGGATTACGAGCAGTACTTC
>TRBV29-1|TRBD1|TRBJ2-7|NA
CSGTGGSEQYF
TGCAGCGGGACAGGGGGATCCGAGCAGTACTTC
>TRBV2|NA|TRBJ2-7|NA
CASKVGPRQDEQYF
TGTGCCAGCAAGGTCGGCCCCCGGCAGGACGAGCAGTACTTC
>TRBV7-8|NA|TRBJ1-5|NA
CASSLARDGGFWAQHF
TGTGCCAGCAGCTTAGCGCGGGACGGGGGGTTTTGGGCCCAGCATTTT
>TRBV2|NA|TRBJ1-1|NA
CASRDGGGATEAFF
TGTGCCAGCAGGGACGGTGGAGGGGCTACTGAAGCTTTCTTT
>TRBV19|TRBD1|TRBJ1-5|NA
CASSPRTGESNQPQHF
TGTGCCAGTAGTCCTCGGACAGGGGAGAGCAATCAGCCCCAGCATTTT
>TRBV7-3|TRBD1|TRBJ1-2|NA
CASSPLQGSGYTF
TGTGCCAGCAGCCCCTTACAGGGGTCCGGCTACACCTTC
>TRBV27|NA|TRBJ1-2|few
CASSVQGSYGYTF
TGTGCCAGCAGCGTCCAGGGGAGCTATGGCTACACCTTC
>TRBV19|TRBD1|TRBJ1-1|NA
CASSRRDRGYNTEAFF
TGTGCCAGTAGTAGGCGGGACAGGGGGTACAACACTGAAGCTTTCTTT
>TRBV5-1|NA|TRBJ1-6|NA
CASSLAGFDNSPLHF
TGCGCCAGCAGCTTGGCCGGGTTCGATAATTCACCCCTCCACTTT
>TRBV19|TRBD1|TRBJ1-5|NA
CASTPDRRRRGAPQHF
TGTGCCAGTACCCCGGACAGGCGAAGAAGGGGGGCGCCCCAGCATTTT
>TRBV27|TRBD2|TRBJ2-3|once
CASIPGGRVTDTQYF
TGTGCCAGCATCCCAGGCGGGAGGGTCACAGATACGCAGTATTTT
>TRBV24-1|NA|TRBJ1-4|NA
CASEVKGATNEKLFF
TGTGCCTCCGAAGTGAAGGGGGCAACTAATGAAAAACTGTTTTTT
>TRBV27|NA|TRBJ1-2|few
CASSLGQALYGYTF
TGTGCCAGCAGTTTAGGCCAGGCCCTTTATGGCTACACCTTC
>TRBV7-3|TRBD1|TRBJ1-1|once
CASSLSDSDRGRNTEAFF
TGTGCCAGCAGCTTATCAGACTCGGACAGGGGGCGGAACACTGAAGCTTTCTTT
>TRBV5-4|NA|TRBJ2-2|NA
CASSLSSGELFF
TGTGCCAGCAGCTTGTCGTCCGGGGAGCTGTTTTTT
>TRBV9|TRBD1|TRBJ1-6|NA
CASSAGGQYNSPLHF
TGTGCCAGCAGCGCCGGGGGACAGTATAATTCACCCCTCCACTTT
>TRBV10-1|NA|TRBJ2-3|NA
CASSEVATDTQYF
TGCGCCAGCAGTGAAGTGGCTACAGATACGCAGTATTTT
>TRBV30|NA|TRBJ2-7|once
CAWNEGGEQYF
TGTGCCTGGAACGAGGGGGGGGAGCAGTACTTC
>TRBV10-1|TRBD2|TRBJ2-3|NA
CASSAGLASTDTQYF
TGCGCCAGCAGCGCGGGACTAGCGAGCACAGATACGCAGTATTTT
>TRBV2|TRBD2|TRBJ2-7|NA
CASSSGTSDEQYF
TGTGCCAGCAGTTCCGGGACTAGTGACGAGCAGTACTTC
>TRBV12-3/TRBV12-4|TRBD1|TRBJ1-1|NA
CASSLGQGLSAFF
TGTGCCAGCAGCCTGGGACAGGGGTTATCGGCTTTCTTT
>TRBV3-1/TRBV3-2|NA|TRBJ1-2|NA
CASSLDTGGGYGYTF
TGTGCCAGCAGCCTCGACACGGGGGGCGGCTATGGCTACACCTTC